Listed here are 8 T cell receptor beta chains from one sample, sequenced in a study of PD-L1 blockade in urothelial cancer. Data came from immunoSEQ multiplex PCR; TCRdb stores just in-frame clones and leaves some out. Among approximately 47,000 clones listed, approximately 78% were seen once. Time point meaning: peripheral blood 6 weeks after treatment start. The sample here was PBMCs, taken around atezolizumab (anti-PD-L1) treatment. Receptors were obtained from a man between 65 and 85 years old with urothelial cancer.

The chain recombines TRBV6-1 with TRBJ2-5; the D gene is possibly TRBD2 (6 bases). V was clipped by 9 bases and J by 2 bases, with 13 bases between them. Germline V gene sequence: CDR1 MNHNS, CDR2 SASEGT. This CDR3 comprises 13 residues. CDR3 protein: CASVRGGQETQYF. Written as DNA, the CDR3 is TGTGCCAGTGTTCGGGGAGGTCAAGAGACCCAGTACTTC.

This clone came up a few times. The V gene is TRBV5-1, the J gene TRBJ2-2; 8 bases match TRBD2. The CDR3 covers 15 residues. Germline V lookup: CDR1 SGHRS, CDR2 YFSETQ. V gave up 5 bases and J gave up 1 base; unmatched junction bases: 4. CDR3 nucleotides: TGCGCCAGCAGACTACTAGCGGAGAACACCGGGGAGCTGTTTTTT. This gives the protein CASRLLAENTGELFF.

This rearrangement joins TRBV27 to TRBJ2-7; 10 bases are a match to TRBD1. V lost 5 bases to trimming and J lost 5 bases; unmatched junction nucleotides: 6. In germline, CDR1 is MNHEY, CDR2 SMNVEV (reference sequence). This CDR3 comprises 14 residues. The CDR3 region has the DNA TGTGCCAGCAGTAGGGACAGGGGAGAGAACGAGCAGTACTTC. This sequence encodes CASSRDRGENEQYF.

The gene calls are TRBV6-1 and TRBJ1-5; TRBD1 matches 9 bases. Trimming took 7 bases from V and 5 from J; bases not matched to a gene: 6. The CDR3 has 14 amino acids. In germline, CDR1 is MNHNS, CDR2 SASEGT. Here the CDR3 DNA reads TGTGCCAGCACCCGCGGACAGGGGTATCAGCCCCAGCATTTT. Translating gives CASTRGQGYQPQHF.

The chain is built from TRBV11-3 and TRBJ2-2; D is perhaps TRBD2 (6 bases). The germline CDR1 and CDR2 sequences are SGHNT and YENEEA. The CDR3 is 16 residues long. With 3 bases removed from V and 5 bases from J, the gap between germline ends came to 16 bases. The CDR3 sequence: CASSLVSSAYTGELFF. The CDR3 region has the DNA TGTGCCAGCAGCTTGGTCTCTAGCGCCTATACCGGGGAGCTGTTTTTT.

The rearrangement links TRBV28 to TRBJ2-7; 11 bases line up with TRBD1. V was clipped by 2 bases and J by 4 bases; unmatched bases: 7. Per the germline V gene, CDR1 is MDHEN and CDR2 is SYDVKM. The CDR3 totals 16 residues. In DNA form, the CDR3 reads TGTGCCAGCAGTTTAAACGTAGGACAGGGGGCTTACGAGCAGTACTTC. Its protein product is CASSLNVGQGAYEQYF.

About this clone itself: Mismatch with germline at one junction end may stem from a read error. The chain has TRBV7-9 and TRBJ2-3; 7 bases line up with TRBD2. This CDR3 has 15 residues. The germline gives CDR1 SEHNR, CDR2 FQNEAQ (reference sequence). The CDR3 is CASSLAVGGSDTQYF. The CDR3, as DNA: TGTGCCAGCAGCCTAGCGGTGGGAGGGTCAGATACGCAGTATTTT.

This rearrangement joins TRBV7-2 to TRBJ2-1; no firm D call. Trimming cost V 5 bases and J 7 bases, with 18 bases left between them. Germline V gene sequence: CDR1 SGHTA, CDR2 FQGNSA. CDR3 size: 15 residues. The CDR3 sequence: CASSSTGATRNEQFF. CDR3 bases: TGTGCCAGCAGCAGTACCGGCGCGACAAGGAATGAGCAGTTCTTC.